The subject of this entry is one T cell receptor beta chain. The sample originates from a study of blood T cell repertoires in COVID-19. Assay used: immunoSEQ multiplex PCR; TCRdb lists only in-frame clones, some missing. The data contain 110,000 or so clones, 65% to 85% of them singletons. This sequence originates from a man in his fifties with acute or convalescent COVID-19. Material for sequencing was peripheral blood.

This CDR3 is CASSQDNRDSSNQPQHF. CDR3 DNA: TGCGCCAGCAGCCAGGATAACAGGGATTCTAGCAATCAGCCCCAGCATTTT. This rearrangement joins TRBV4-1 to TRBJ1-5, with D tentatively TRBD1 (6 bases). V was pared by 3 bases and J by 0 bases, with 15 bases between. Per the germline V gene, CDR1 is MGHRA and CDR2 is YSYEKL. There are 17 residues in the CDR3.